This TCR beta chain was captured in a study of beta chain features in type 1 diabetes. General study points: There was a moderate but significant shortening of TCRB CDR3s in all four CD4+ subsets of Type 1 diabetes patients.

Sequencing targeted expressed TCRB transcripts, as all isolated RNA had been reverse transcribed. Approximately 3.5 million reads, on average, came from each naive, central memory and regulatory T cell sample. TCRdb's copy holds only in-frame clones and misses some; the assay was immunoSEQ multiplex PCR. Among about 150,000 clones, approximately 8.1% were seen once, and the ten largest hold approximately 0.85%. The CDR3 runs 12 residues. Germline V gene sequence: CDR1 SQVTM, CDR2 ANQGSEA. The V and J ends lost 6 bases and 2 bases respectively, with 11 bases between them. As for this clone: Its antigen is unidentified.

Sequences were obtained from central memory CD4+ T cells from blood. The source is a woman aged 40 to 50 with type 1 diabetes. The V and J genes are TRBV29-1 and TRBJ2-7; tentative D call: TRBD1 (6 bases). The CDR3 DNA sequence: TGCAGCGTGGGGGACACAACCTACGAGCAGTACTTC. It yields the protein CSVGDTTYEQYF.